The 8 T cell receptor beta chains below come from one sample, sequenced in a study of human T cells and chemical hapten exposure. Time point indicated: patch test 1, 2 weeks after DPC sensitization. Stated treatment: therapeutic diphenylcyclopropenone sensitization with weekly scalp DPC. MiXCR was run by TCRdb on the RACE reads, yielding one entry per CDR3 protein. Among 80,000 or so distinct CDR3 sequences listed, approximately 12% were seen once. The sample consisted of whole blood, taken in connection with sensitization to the hapten diphenylcyclopropenone (DPC). All receptors derive from a woman in her forties or fifties with alopecia areata. Some clones in this sample may be carry-over from other donors' samples.

V gene TRBV6-2 or TRBV6-3 combines with J gene TRBJ2-7; 12 bases align to TRBD1. This CDR3 is built from 16 residues. Germline V gives CDR1 MNHEY, CDR2 SVGEGT. J was trimmed by 3 bases and V by 7 bases; bases with no gene match: 10. CDR3 sequence reads: CASNPRGTGGSYEQYF. The CDR3 coding sequence is TGTGCCAGCAACCCTCGGGGGACAGGGGGCAGCTACGAGCAGTACTTC.

V is TRBV5-1 and J is TRBJ1-4, with 7 bases identical to TRBD1. The CDR3 is made up of 15 amino acids. V shed 4 bases and J 8 bases; nucleotides not matched to a gene: 11. CDR1 and CDR2 (germline): SGHRS, YFSETQ. CDR3 nucleotide sequence: TGCGCCAGCAGCGCCAGGGGGGCTTCAGAGGAAAAACTGTTTTTT. Its protein product is CASSARGASEEKLFF. The variable domain in full, completed from reference TRBV5-1 and TRBJ1-4, reads KAGVTQTPRYLIKTRGQQVTLSCSPISGHRSVSWYQQTPGQGLQFLFEYFSETQRNKGNFPGRFSGRQFSNSRSEMNVSTLELGDSALYLCASSARGASEEKLFFGSGTQLSVL.

This chain links TRBV20-1 with TRBJ2-1; 9 bases fit TRBD1. Trimming removed 5 bases from V and 6 bases from J; junction bases left unmatched: 11. This CDR3 comprises 15 residues. Germline CDR1 reads DFQATT; CDR2 reads SNEGSKA (reference sequence). Here the CDR3 reads CSAPLRDRASNEQFF. The CDR3 nucleotides read TGCAGTGCTCCTCTCCGGGACAGGGCCTCCAATGAGCAGTTCTTC.

In the case of this clonotype: One end of the junction is discordant with germline, which a read error may explain. The genes are TRBV12-3 or TRBV12-4 and TRBJ1-2; D might be TRBD1 (6 bases). The CDR3 has 13 amino acids. CDR3 loop: CAGSYGTNYGYTF. CDR3 DNA: TGTGCCGGCAGTTACGGGACAAACTATGGCTACACCTTC.

The V and J genes are TRBV5-6 and TRBJ2-7, with D possibly being TRBD2 (5 bases). The CDR3 loop spans 12 amino acids. Germline V gene sequence: CDR1 SGHDT, CDR2 YYEEEE. Trimming pared 6 bases from V and 4 bases from J, leaving 11 bases between. In DNA, the CDR3 is TGTGCCAGCAACACCGGGAAGTACGAGCAGTACTTC. Residues: CASNTGKYEQYF. The full variable domain, with the rest looked up from reference TRBV5-6 and TRBJ2-7, is DAGVTQSPTHLIKTRGQQVTLRCSPKSGHDTVSWYQQALGQGPQFIFQYYEEEERQRGNFPDRFSGHQFPNYSSELNVNALLLGDSALYLCASNTGKYEQYFGPGTRLTVT.

The chain employs TRBV4-3 and TRBJ2-1, with D uncertain. Germline lookup yields CDR1 LGHNA and CDR2 YSLEER. Between the trimmed V and J ends, which lost 0 bases and 7 bases, there was a span of 13 bases. The CDR3 consists of 15 residues. CDR3 amino acids: CASSQDHNSINEQFF. The CDR3 DNA reads TGCGCCAGCAGCCAAGATCATAATAGCATAAATGAGCAGTTCTTC.

The chain is built from TRBV10-1 and TRBJ2-1; D is unclear. Germline CDR1 and CDR2: WNHNN and SYGVQD (reference sequence). The CDR3 extends over 15 amino acids. Trimming removed 3 bases from V and 1 base from J, with 10 bases in between. CDR3 sequence reads: CASSDQQRSYNEQFF. In nucleotides, the CDR3 is TGCGCCAGCAGTGATCAGCAAAGGTCCTACAATGAGCAGTTCTTC.

J is TRBJ2-1 and V is TRBV5-1; D tentatively reads TRBD1 or TRBD2 (6 bases each). The V gene's germline CDR1 is SGHRS and CDR2 YFSETQ. The length of the CDR3 is 12 residues. V lost 3 bases and J lost 8, with 9 bases in between. CDR3 DNA: TGCGCCAGCAGCTCTAGGGGGGATGAGCAGTTCTTC. Amino acids: CASSSRGDEQFF.